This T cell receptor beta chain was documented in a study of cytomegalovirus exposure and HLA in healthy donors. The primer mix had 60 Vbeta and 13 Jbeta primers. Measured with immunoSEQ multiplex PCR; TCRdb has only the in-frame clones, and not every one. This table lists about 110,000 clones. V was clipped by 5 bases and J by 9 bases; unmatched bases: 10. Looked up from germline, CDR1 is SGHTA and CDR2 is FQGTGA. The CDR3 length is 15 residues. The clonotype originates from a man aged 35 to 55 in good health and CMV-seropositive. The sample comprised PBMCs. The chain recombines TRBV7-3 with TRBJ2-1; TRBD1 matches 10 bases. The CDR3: CASSPTGTGVFEQFF. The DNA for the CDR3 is TGTGCCAGCAGCCCCACCGGGACAGGGGTCTTTGAGCAGTTCTTC.